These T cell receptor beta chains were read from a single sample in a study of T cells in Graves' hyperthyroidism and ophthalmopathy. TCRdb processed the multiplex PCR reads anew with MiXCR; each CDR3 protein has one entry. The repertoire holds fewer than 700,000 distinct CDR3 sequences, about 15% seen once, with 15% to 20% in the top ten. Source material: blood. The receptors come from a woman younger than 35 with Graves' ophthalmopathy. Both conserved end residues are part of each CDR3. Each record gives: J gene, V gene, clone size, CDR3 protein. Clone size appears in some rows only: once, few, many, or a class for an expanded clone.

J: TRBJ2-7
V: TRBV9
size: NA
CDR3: CASSVDSYYEQYF

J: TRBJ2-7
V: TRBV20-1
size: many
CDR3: CSATGLAPGEQYF

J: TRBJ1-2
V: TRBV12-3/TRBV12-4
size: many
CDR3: CASSLAGTHYGYTF

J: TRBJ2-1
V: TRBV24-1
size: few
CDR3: CATSDLGTGSINEQFF

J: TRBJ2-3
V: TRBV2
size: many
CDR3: CASSAGGVPTDTQYF

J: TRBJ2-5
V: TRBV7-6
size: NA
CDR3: CASSLGGGGAGTQYF

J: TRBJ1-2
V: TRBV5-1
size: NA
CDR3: CASSLPGCCGRGPDGYTF

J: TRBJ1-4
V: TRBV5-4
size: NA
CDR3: CASSSRGVGGAGTNEKLFF

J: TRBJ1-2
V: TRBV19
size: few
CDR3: CASSPPEGRRDYGYTF

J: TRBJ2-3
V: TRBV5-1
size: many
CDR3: CASSLLGRRTDTQYF

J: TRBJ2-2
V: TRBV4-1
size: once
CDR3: CASSQPPRGSGELFF

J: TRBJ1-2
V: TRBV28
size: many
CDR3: CASSPRGPYGYTF

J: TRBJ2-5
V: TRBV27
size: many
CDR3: CASSSTDQETQYF

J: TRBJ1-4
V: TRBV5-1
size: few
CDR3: CASSLGTGGFNEKLFF

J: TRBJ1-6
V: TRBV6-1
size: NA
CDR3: CASTQMTGSRSPLHF

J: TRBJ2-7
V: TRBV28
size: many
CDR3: CATFRSEREQYF

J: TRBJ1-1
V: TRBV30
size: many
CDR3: CAWATGRNTEAFF

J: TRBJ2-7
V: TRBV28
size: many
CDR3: CAITSGSYEQYF

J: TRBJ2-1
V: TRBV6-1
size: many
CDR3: CASSVWTGRGGQFF

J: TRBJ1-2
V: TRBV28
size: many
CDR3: CASSLQDSGYGYTF

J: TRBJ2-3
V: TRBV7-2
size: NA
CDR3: CASSTLGGGRLHTQYF

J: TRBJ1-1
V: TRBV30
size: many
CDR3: CAWSWQKNTEAFF

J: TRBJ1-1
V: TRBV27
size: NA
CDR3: CASNPGPNTEAFF

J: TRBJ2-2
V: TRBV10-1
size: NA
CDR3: CASSESWGPGELFF

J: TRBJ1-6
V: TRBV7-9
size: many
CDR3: CASSSITVSPLHF

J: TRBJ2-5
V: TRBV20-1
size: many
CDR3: CSARDIHRDGQETQYF